This TCR beta chain was captured in a study of cytomegalovirus exposure and HLA in healthy donors. Study-wide points: What a later analysis reportedly showed was that an Asian-associated ancestry cluster had fewer N-insertions than the roughly 700-donor mean.

Germline CDR1 LNHDA, CDR2 SQIVND (reference sequence). CDR3 length: 12 amino acids. This clone was seen a few times. Its specificity is not known. This PCR relied on a set of 60 Vbeta primers and 13 Jbeta primers. Using immunoSEQ multiplex PCR, the repertoire was profiled, and TCRdb retains in-frame clones only, with some absent. The sample includes 250,000 to 350,000 clones, 86% of them seen just once. This rearrangement joins TRBV19 to TRBJ1-2, with D unclear. This TCR derives from a man aged 40-49 years in good health and CMV-seropositive. The specimen was PBMCs. CDR3 region: CATTRTNYGYTF. The CDR3 DNA follows: TGTGCTACTACCCGGACTAACTATGGCTACACCTTC. Complete variable domain (other parts from reference TRBV19 and TRBJ1-2): DGGITQSPKYLFRKEGQNVTLSCEQNLNHDAMYWYRQDPGQGLRLIYYSQIVNDFQKGDIAEGYSVSREKKESFPLTVTSAQKNPTAFYLCATTRTNYGYTFGSGTRLTVV.